This T cell receptor beta chain was identified in a study of cytomegalovirus exposure and HLA in healthy donors. The PCR was carried out with 60 Vbeta primers and 13 Jbeta primers. TCRdb's table, derived via immunoSEQ multiplex PCR, lists solely in-frame clones and lacks some. The data hold more than 25,000 clones, with about 62% observed a single time. This clone was seen a handful of times. From germline, CDR1 is SEHNR and CDR2 FQNEAQ (reference sequence). The CDR3 has 15 amino acids. The TCR sequence derives from a male donor in good health and CMV-seropositive. Sequencing was done on a sample of PBMCs. The V call is TRBV7-9, the J call TRBJ1-2; D may be TRBD1 (5 bases). The CDR3 protein is CSGGPTARGAYGYTF. The CDR3, as DNA: TGTTCCGGCGGGCCGACCGCGCGGGGCGCCTATGGCTACACCTTC.